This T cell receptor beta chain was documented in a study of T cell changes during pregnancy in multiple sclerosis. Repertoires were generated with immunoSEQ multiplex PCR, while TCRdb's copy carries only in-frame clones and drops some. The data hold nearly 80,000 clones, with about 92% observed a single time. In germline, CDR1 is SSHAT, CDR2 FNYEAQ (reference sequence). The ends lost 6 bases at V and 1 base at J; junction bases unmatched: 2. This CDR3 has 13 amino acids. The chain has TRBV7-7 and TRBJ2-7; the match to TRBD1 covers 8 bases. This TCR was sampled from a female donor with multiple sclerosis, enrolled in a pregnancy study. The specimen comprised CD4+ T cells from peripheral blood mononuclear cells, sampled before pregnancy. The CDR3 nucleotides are TGTGCCAGCAGTCGGGACAGGTCCTACGAGCAGTACTTC. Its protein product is CASSRDRSYEQYF.